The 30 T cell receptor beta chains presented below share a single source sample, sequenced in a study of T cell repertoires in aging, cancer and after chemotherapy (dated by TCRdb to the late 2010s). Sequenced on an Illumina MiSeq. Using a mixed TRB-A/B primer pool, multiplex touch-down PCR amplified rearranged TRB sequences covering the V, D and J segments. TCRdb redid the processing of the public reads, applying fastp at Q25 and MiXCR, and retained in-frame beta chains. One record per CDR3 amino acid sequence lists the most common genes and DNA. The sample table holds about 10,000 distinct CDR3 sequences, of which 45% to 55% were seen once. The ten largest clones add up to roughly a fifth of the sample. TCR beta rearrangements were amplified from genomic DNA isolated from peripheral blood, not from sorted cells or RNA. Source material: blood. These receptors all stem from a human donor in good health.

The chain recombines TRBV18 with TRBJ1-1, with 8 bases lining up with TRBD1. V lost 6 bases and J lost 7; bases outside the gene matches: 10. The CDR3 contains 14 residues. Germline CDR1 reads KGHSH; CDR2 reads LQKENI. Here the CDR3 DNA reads TGTGCCAGCTCTGTGGACAGGGCGGAGGTTGAAGCTTTCTTT. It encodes CASSVDRAEVEAFF.

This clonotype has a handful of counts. The CDR3 sequence is CASTPGWETQYF. The CDR3 nucleotides read TGTGCCAGTACACCAGGGTGGGAGACCCAGTACTTC. The chain employs TRBV19 and TRBJ2-5, with D maybe TRBD1 (5 bases). Trimming took off 7 bases at V and 5 bases at J, with 11 bases between the two ends. This CDR3 region has 12 residues. CDR1 LNHDA and CDR2 SQIVND come from the germline V gene (reference sequence). Using reference TRBV19 and TRBJ2-5 for the parts outside the CDR3, the full variable domain is DGGITQSPKYLFRKEGQNVTLSCEQNLNHDAMYWYRQDPGQGLRLIYYSQIVNDFQKGDIAEGYSVSREKKESFPLTVTSAQKNPTAFYLCASTPGWETQYFGPGTRLLVL.

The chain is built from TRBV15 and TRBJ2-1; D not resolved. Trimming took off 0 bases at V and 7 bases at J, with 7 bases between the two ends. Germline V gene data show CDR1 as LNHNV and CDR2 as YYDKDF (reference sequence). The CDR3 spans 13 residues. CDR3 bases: TGTGCCACCAGCAGAGATCTGCAGAATGAGCAGTTCTTC. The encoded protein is CATSRDLQNEQFF.

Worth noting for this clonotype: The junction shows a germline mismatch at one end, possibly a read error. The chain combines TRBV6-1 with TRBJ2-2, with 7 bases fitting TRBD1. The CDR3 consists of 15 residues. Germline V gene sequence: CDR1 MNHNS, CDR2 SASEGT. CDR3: CATSDGDRDTGELFF. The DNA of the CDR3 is TGTGCCACCAGTGACGGGGACAGAGACACCGGGGAGCTGTTTTTT.

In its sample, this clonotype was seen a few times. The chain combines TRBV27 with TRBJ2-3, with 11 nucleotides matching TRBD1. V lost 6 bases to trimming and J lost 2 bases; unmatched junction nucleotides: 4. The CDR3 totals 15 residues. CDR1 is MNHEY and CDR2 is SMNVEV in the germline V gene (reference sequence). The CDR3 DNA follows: TGTGCCAGCAGCCGGACAGGGGGCAACACAGATACGCAGTATTTT. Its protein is CASSRTGGNTDTQYF.

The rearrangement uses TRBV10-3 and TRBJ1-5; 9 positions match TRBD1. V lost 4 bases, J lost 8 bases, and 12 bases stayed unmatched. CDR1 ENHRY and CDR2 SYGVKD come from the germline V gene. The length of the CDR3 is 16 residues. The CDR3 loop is CAISASGTGPGEPQHF. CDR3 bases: TGTGCCATCAGTGCTTCCGGGACAGGGCCGGGTGAGCCCCAGCATTTT.

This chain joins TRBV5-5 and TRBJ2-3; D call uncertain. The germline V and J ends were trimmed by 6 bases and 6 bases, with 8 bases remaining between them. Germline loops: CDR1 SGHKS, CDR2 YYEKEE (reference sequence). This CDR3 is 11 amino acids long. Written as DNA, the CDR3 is TGTGCCAGCACCCTTAGGGATACGCAGTATTTT. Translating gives CASTLRDTQYF.

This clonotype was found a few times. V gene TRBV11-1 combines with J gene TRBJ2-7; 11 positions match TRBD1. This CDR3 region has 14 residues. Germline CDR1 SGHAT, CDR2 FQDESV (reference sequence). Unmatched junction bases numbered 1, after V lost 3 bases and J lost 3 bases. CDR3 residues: CASSLGQGVYEQYF. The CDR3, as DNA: TGTGCCAGCAGCTTGGGACAGGGGGTCTACGAGCAGTACTTC.

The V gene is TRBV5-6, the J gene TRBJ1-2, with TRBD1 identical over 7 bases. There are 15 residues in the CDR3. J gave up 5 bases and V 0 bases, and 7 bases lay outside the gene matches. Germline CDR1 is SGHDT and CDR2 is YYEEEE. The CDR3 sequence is CASSLDDGTVYGYTF. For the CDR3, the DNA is TGTGCCAGCAGCTTGGATGATGGGACAGTTTATGGCTACACCTTC.

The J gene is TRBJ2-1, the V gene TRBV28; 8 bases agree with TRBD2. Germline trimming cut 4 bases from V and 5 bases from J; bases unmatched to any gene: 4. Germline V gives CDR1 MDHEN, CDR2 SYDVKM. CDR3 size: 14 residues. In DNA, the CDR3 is TGTGCCAGCAGTTCGTGGACTAGCAACAATGAGCAGTTCTTC. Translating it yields CASSSWTSNNEQFF.

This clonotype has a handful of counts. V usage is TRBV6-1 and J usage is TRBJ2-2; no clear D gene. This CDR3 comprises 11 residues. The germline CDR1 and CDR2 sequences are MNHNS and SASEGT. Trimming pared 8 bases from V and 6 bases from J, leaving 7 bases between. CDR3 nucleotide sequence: TGTGCCAGCTCTTGGCCCGGGGAGCTGTTTTTT. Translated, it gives CASSWPGELFF.

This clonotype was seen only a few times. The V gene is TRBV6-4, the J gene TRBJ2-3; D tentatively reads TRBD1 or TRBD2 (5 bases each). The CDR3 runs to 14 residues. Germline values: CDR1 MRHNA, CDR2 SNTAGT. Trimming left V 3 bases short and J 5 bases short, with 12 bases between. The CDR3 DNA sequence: TGTGCCAGCAGTGATAGTACAGGAGGAGATACGCAGTATTTT. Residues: CASSDSTGGDTQYF.

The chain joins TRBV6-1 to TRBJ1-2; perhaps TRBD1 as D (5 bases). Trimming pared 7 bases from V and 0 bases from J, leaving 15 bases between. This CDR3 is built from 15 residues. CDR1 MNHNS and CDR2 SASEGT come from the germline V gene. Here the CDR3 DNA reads TGTGCCAGCAATGGGGGGGGTAAAGCTAACTATGGCTACACCTTC. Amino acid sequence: CASNGGGKANYGYTF.

The CDR3 nucleotides are TGTGCCAGCATTGGGACTAGCGGGAGGGGGAATGAGCAGTTCTTC. Its translation is CASIGTSGRGNEQFF. The chain combines TRBV6-5 with TRBJ2-1; 16 nucleotides agree with TRBD2. CDR3 size: 15 residues. The germline V gene has CDR1 MNHEY and CDR2 SVGAGI. The trim removed 7 bases at V and 7 bases at J, leaving 4 bases unmatched.

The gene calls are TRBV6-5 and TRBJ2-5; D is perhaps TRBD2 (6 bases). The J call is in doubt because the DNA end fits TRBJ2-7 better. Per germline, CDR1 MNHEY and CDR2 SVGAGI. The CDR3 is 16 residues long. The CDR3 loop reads CASSYGAGRVGYEQYF. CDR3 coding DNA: TGTGCCAGCAGTTACGGGGCCGGGAGAGTCGGGTACGAGCAGTACTTC.

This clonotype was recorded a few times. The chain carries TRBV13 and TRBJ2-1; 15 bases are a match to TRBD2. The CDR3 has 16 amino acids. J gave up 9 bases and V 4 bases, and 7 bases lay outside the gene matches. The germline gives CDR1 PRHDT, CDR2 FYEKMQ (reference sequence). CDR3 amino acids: CASSYRGLAGGSEQFF. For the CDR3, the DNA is TGTGCCAGCAGCTACCGGGGACTAGCGGGAGGAAGTGAGCAGTTCTTC.

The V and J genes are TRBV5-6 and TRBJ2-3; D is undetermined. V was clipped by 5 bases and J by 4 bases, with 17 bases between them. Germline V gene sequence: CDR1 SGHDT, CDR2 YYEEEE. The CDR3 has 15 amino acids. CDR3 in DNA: TGTGCCAGCAGTCACCCGTCCAACCTCCCAGATACGCAGTATTTT. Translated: CASSHPSNLPDTQYF.

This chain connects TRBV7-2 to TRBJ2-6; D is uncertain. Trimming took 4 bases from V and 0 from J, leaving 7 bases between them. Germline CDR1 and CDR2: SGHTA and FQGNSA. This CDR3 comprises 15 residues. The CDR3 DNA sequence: TGTGCCAGCAGCTCCCGGCTCTCTGGGGCCAACGTCCTGACTTTC. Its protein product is CASSSRLSGANVLTF.

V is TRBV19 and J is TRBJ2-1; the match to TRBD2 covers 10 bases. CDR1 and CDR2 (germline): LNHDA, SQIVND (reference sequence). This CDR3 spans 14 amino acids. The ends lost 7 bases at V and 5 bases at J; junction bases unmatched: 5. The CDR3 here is CASKVAGGHNEQFF. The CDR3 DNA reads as TGTGCCAGTAAAGTAGCGGGGGGCCACAATGAGCAGTTCTTC.

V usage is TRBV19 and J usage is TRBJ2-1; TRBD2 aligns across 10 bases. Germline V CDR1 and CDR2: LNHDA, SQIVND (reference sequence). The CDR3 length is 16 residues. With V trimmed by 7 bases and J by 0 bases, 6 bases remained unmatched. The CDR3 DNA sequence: TGTGCCAGTAAGTCTAGCGGGGGACTCTCCTACAATGAGCAGTTCTTC. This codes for CASKSSGGLSYNEQFF.

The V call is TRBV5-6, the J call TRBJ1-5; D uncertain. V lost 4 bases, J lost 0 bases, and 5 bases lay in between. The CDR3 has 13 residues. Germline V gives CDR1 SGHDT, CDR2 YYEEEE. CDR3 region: CASSTYSNQPQHF. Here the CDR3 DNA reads TGTGCCAGCAGCACGTATAGCAATCAGCCCCAGCATTTT.

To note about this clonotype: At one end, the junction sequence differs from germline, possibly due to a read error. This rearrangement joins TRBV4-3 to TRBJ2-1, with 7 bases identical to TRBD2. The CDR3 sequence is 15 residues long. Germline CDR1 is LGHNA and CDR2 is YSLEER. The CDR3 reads CASSQGSSGLNEQFF. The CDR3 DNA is TGTGCCAGCAGCCAAGGGTCTAGCGGCCTCAATGAGCAGTTCTTC.

The CDR3 DNA reads as TGTGCCAGCTCTACCGGGCAATATCAGACCCAGTACTTC. Its translation: CASSTGQYQTQYF. The chain combines TRBV18 with TRBJ2-5, with D unclear. This CDR3 contains 13 residues. Trimming removed 6 bases at V and 6 bases at J, with 14 bases between. Per the germline V gene, CDR1 is KGHSH and CDR2 is LQKENI. Filled out from reference TRBV18 and TRBJ2-5, the complete variable domain reads NAGVMQNPRHLVRRRGQEARLRCSPMKGHSHVYWYRQLPEEGLKFMVYLQKENIIDESGMPKERFSAEFPKEGPSILRIQQVVRGDSAAYFCASSTGQYQTQYFGPGTRLLVL.

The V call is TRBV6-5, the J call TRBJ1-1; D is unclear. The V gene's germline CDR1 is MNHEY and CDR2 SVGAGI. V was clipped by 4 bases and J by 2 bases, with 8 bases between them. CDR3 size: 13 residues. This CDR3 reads CASSSLANTEAFF. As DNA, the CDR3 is TGTGCCAGCAGTTCGCTCGCCAACACTGAAGCTTTCTTT.

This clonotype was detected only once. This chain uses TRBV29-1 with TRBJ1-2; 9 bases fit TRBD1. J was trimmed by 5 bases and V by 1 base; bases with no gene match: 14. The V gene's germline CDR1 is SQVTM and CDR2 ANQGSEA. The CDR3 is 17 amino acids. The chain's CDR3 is CSVEVLNSRQGVYGYTF. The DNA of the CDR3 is TGCAGCGTTGAAGTGCTGAATTCGAGACAGGGGGTTTATGGCTACACCTTC.

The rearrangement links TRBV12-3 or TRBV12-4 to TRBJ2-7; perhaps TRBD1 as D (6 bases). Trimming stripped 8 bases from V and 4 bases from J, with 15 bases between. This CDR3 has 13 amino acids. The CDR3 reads CASRRGLGYEQYF. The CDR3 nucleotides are TGTGCCAGCCGTAGGGGGTTGGGGTACGAGCAGTACTTC.

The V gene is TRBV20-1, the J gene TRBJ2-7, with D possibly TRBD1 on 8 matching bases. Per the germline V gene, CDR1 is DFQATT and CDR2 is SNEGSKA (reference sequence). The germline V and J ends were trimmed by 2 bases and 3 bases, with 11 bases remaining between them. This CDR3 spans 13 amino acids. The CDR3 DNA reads TGCAGTGCTAGAAACAGGGGGGGCTACGAGCAGTACTTC. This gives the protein CSARNRGGYEQYF.

The DNA of the CDR3 is TGTGCCAGCCGAGCGGGAGTCGGTGAGACCCAGTACTTC. Protein: CASRAGVGETQYF. The chain employs TRBV7-2 and TRBJ2-5; 8 positions agree with TRBD2. J was trimmed by 5 bases and V by 8 bases; bases with no gene match: 7. Germline lookup yields CDR1 SGHTA and CDR2 FQGNSA. CDR3 length equals 13 residues.

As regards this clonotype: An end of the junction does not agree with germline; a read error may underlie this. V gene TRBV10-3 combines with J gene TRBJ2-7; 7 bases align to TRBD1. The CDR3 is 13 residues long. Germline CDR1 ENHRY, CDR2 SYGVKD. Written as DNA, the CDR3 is TGTGCCAGCAGTTACCTACAGGGGTACGAGCAGTACTTC. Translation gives CASSYLQGYEQYF.

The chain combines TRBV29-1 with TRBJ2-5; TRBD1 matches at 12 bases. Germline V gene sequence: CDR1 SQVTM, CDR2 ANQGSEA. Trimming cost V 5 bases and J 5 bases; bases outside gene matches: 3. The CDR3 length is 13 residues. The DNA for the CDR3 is TGCAGCGTTCGGGACAGGGGGCCGGAGACCCAGTACTTC. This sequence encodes CSVRDRGPETQYF. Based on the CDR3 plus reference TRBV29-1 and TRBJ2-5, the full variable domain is SAVISQKPSRDICQRGTSLTIQCQVDSQVTMMFWYRQQPGQSLTLIATANQGSEATYESGFVIDKFPISRPNLTFSTLTVSNMSPEDSSIYLCSVRDRGPETQYFGPGTRLLVL.